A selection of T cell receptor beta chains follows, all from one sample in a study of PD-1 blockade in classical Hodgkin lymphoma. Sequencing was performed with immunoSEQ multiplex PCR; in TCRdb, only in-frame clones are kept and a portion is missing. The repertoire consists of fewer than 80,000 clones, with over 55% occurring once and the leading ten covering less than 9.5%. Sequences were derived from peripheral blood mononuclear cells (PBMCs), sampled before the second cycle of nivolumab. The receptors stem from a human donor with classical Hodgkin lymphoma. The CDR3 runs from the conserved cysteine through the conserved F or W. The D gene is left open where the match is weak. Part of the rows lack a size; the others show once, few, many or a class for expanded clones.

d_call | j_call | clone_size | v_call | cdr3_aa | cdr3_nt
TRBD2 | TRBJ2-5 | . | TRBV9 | CASSVAPSGIGETQYF | TGTGCCAGCAGCGTAGCCCCTAGCGGGATCGGAGAGACCCAGTACTTC
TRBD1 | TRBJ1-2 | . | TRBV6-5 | CASSYSEGAYYGYTF | TGTGCCAGCAGTTACTCGGAGGGGGCCTACTATGGCTACACCTTC
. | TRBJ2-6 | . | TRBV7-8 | CASSPSAGGANVLTF | TGTGCCAGCAGCCCCTCGGCGGGAGGGGCCAACGTCCTGACTTTC
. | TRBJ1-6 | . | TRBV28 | CASSPSLTRGYNSPLHF | TGTGCCAGCAGTCCTTCATTGACGAGGGGCTATAATTCACCCCTCCACTTT
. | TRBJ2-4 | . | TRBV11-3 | CASSIGPTKNIQYF | TGTGCCAGCAGCATCGGGCCAACCAAAAACATTCAGTACTTC
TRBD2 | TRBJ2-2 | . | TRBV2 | CASSVAGGAGELFF | TGTGCCAGCAGTGTGGCGGGAGGGGCCGGGGAGCTGTTTTTT
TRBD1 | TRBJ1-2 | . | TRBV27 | CASSPETGLLGYTF | TGTGCCAGCAGTCCGGAGACAGGGCTCCTTGGCTACACCTTC
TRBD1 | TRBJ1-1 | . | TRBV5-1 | CASSSPGQGIWNTEAFF | TGCGCCAGCAGCTCGCCGGGACAGGGAATTTGGAACACTGAAGCTTTCTTT
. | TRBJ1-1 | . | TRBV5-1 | CASSLGGKNTEAFF | TGCGCCAGCAGCTTGGGGGGGAAGAACACTGAAGCTTTCTTT
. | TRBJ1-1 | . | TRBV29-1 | CSARGAGRAAEAFF | TGCAGCGCCCGAGGAGCAGGGAGGGCGGCTGAAGCTTTCTTT
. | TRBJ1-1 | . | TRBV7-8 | CASSLGTEAFF | TGTGCCAGCAGCTTAGGCACTGAAGCTTTCTTT
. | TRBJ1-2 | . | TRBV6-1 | CASSQALANYGYTF | TGTGCCAGCAGTCAGGCGTTAGCTAACTATGGCTACACCTTC
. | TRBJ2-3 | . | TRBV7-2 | CASSLSEGGADTQYF | TGTGCCAGCAGCTTATCCGAGGGAGGTGCAGATACGCAGTATTTT
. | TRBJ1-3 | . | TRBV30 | CAWSPSGNTIYF | TGTGCCTGGAGTCCCTCGGGAAACACCATATATTTT
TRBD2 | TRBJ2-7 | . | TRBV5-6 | CASSLDLADAYEQYF | TGTGCCAGCAGCTTGGATCTAGCGGACGCCTACGAGCAGTACTTC
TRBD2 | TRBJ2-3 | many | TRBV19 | CASSIVETSGSTDTQYF | TGTGCCAGTAGTATAGTCGAGACTAGCGGGAGTACAGATACGCAGTATTTT
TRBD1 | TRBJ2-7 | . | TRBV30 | CACRGTGAIFYEQYF | TGTGCCTGCAGGGGGACAGGCGCCATTTTTTACGAGCAGTACTTC
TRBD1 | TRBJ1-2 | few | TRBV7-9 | CASSFLDRGNGYTF | TGTGCCAGCAGCTTCCTTGACAGGGGGAATGGCTACACCTTC
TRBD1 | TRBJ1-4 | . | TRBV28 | CASSLSDRELNEKLFF | TGTGCCAGCAGTTTATCCGACAGGGAACTAAATGAAAAACTGTTTTTT
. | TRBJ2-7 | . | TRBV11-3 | CASSLVQLPSYEQYF | TGTGCCAGCAGCTTAGTACAGCTACCCTCCTACGAGCAGTACTTC
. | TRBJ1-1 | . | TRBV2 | CASSAPDGLNTEAFF | TGTGCCAGCAGTGCCCCCGACGGCCTGAACACTGAAGCTTTCTTT
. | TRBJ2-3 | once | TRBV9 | CASSVAKNGRGHTDTQYF | TGTGCCAGCAGCGTAGCTAAGAATGGGCGGGGTCACACAGATACGCAGTATTTT
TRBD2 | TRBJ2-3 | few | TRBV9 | CASSTHASGPSTDTQYF | TGTGCCAGCAGCACCCACGCTAGCGGCCCTAGCACAGATACGCAGTATTTT
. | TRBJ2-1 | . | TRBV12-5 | CASGPDYPYNEQFF | TGTGCTAGTGGTCCCGACTACCCCTACAATGAGCAGTTCTTC
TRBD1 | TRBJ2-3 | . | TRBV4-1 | CASSQPRDREGTDTQYF | TGCGCCAGCAGCCAGCCCCGGGACAGGGAGGGGACAGATACGCAGTATTTT
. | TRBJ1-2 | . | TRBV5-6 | CASRDSSSYGYTF | TGTGCCAGCAGGGACAGTTCCTCCTATGGCTACACCTTC